This is a list of T cell receptor beta chains from one sample in a study of tumor-infiltrating T cells and Merkel cell polyomavirus. Repertoires were generated with immunoSEQ multiplex PCR, while TCRdb's copy carries only in-frame clones and drops some. Of around 25,000 clones listed, about 90% were seen once; the top ten hold roughly 2.5%. The sequenced material came from lymph node tissue. The receptors here all came from a man aged 50 to 60 with Merkel cell carcinoma. Each CDR3 is given with its conserved first and last residue. D genes are given only for firm matches. Size tells how often a clone was seen (once, few, many) or the class of an expanded clone, and some rows leave it out.

D	V	J	size	DNA	CDR3
TRBD1	TRBV7-3	TRBJ1-1	-	TGTGCCAGCAGCCGACAGGGGAACACTGAAGCTTTCTTT	CASSRQGNTEAFF
TRBD2	TRBV10-1	TRBJ2-1	-	TGCGCCAGCAGTGAAGTCCCTAGCGGGAGGTACAATGAGCAGTTCTTC	CASSEVPSGRYNEQFF
-	TRBV5-6	TRBJ1-1	-	TGTGCCAGCAGCTTCCGGACAGCCGAAGCTTTCTTT	CASSFRTAEAFF
TRBD2	TRBV2	TRBJ2-1	-	TGTGCCGGGGGGGGACTAGTTAATGAGCAGTTCTTC	CAGGGLVNEQFF
TRBD2	TRBV7-3	TRBJ2-7	-	TGTGCCAGCAGCTTAATTAGTAGCGGGATCTACGAGCAGTACTTC	CASSLISSGIYEQYF
-	TRBV18	TRBJ2-5	-	TGTGCCAGCTCACCGGGACTCGTACAAGAGACCCAGTACTTC	CASSPGLVQETQYF
-	TRBV5-6	TRBJ1-1	-	TGTGCCAGCAGGGGGGGAGGGCCCAACACTGAAGCTTTCTTT	CASRGGGPNTEAFF
TRBD1	TRBV28	TRBJ1-2	-	TGTGCCAGCAGTTTATCCCAGAGGGGACAGGGAGGCTATGGCTACACCTTC	CASSLSQRGQGGYGYTF
TRBD1	TRBV19	TRBJ2-7	once	TGTGCCAGTAGTATCCGACAGGGCTACGAGCAGTACTTC	CASSIRQGYEQYF
-	TRBV4-1	TRBJ1-2	few	TGCGCCAGCAGCCAAGCCTCACAGGGAGCTAACTATGGCTACACCTTC	CASSQASQGANYGYTF
-	TRBV9	TRBJ2-1	-	TGTGCCAGCAGCCCCGCGGTCAATGAGCAGTTCTTC	CASSPAVNEQFF
-	TRBV6-5	TRBJ2-1	few	TGTGCCAGCAGTTACTCGGGCGGGGCGGAGCAGTTCTTC	CASSYSGGAEQFF
-	TRBV6-6	TRBJ2-1	-	TGTGCCAGCACGGGGGATGACAATGAGCAGTTCTTC	CASTGDDNEQFF
TRBD1	TRBV6-1	TRBJ2-7	-	TGTGCCAGCAGTTCCGGGACAGGGGGCGCCTACGAGCAGTACTTC	CASSSGTGGAYEQYF
-	TRBV28	TRBJ1-2	-	TGTGCCAGCTTCTCCAGGGGAAACTATGGCTACACCTTC	CASFSRGNYGYTF
-	TRBV11-3	TRBJ2-5	-	TGTGCCAGCAGTCCTGGGACTGTACAAGAGACCCAGTACTTC	CASSPGTVQETQYF
-	TRBV5-1	TRBJ2-5	once	TGCGCCAGCAGCTTGGCCGTGCCCCCCGCGGAGACCCAGTACTTC	CASSLAVPPAETQYF
TRBD1	TRBV5-1	TRBJ1-1	-	TGCGCCAGCAGCTTGGCACAGGGGGCTATCACTGAAGCTTTCTTT	CASSLAQGAITEAFF
TRBD2	TRBV5-8	TRBJ2-7	few	TGTGCCAGCAGTTTGACTAGCGGGGAGACAGTTGCCTACGAGCAGTACTTC	CASSLTSGETVAYEQYF
-	TRBV7-3	TRBJ2-3	-	TGTGCCAGCAGCTTCACCGGGGGTGGGGGAGATACGCAGTATTTT	CASSFTGGGGDTQYF
TRBD2	TRBV7-8	TRBJ2-7	-	TGTGCCAGCAGCTTAGTGCTAGCGGGGGGAGAGCAGTACTTC	CASSLVLAGGEQYF
-	TRBV7-8	TRBJ2-7	once	TGTGCCAGCAGCTTAAGTGCTAGCGCTATGGGCTCCTACGAGCAGTACTTC	CASSLSASAMGSYEQYF
-	TRBV5-1	TRBJ1-1	-	TGCGCCAGCAGCTGGGGGGGGAACACTGAAGCTTTCTTT	CASSWGGNTEAFF